This passage covers 9 T cell receptor beta chains from one sample sequenced in a study of T cells in localized non-small cell lung cancer. Here immunoSEQ multiplex PCR was the method, and the copy in TCRdb shows in-frame clones only, minus some. The sample records approximately 81,000 clones, 85% to 90% being singletons. The sample consisted of peripheral blood, taken before any cancer treatment. The receptor source for this set is a woman between 35 and 70 years old with stage I squamous cell lung carcinoma.

The DNA for the CDR3 is TGTGCCAGCTCACCACGGATGGAGTATGGGGGCTACACCTTC. It specifies CASSPRMEYGGYTF. The genes are TRBV18 and TRBJ1-2; D is ambiguous. The CDR3 spans 14 residues. Germline CDR1 is KGHSH and CDR2 is LQKENI. The ends were cut back, 1 base at V and 8 bases at J, with 14 bases in the middle.

J is TRBJ1-1 and V is TRBV10-2, with a possible D match to TRBD1 (5 bases). V was trimmed by 2 bases and J by 7 bases, leaving 17 bases between them. Germline CDR1 and CDR2: WSHSY and SAAADI. The CDR3 runs to 15 residues. DNA of the CDR3: TGCGCCAGCAGTGAGCCTCTATTGGCGGGGGGTGAAGCTTTCTTT. Its translation: CASSEPLLAGGEAFF.

This chain links TRBV19 with TRBJ1-5; D is possibly TRBD1 (6 bases). The CDR3 covers 18 residues. From germline, CDR1 is LNHDA and CDR2 SQIVND (reference sequence). V shed 2 bases and J shed 3 bases, with 20 bases lying between them. This chain's CDR3 is CASSISPPTRGINQPQHF. CDR3 nucleotide sequence: TGTGCCAGTAGTATATCCCCCCCCACTAGGGGGATCAATCAGCCCCAGCATTTT.

The J gene is TRBJ2-5, the V gene TRBV5-1, with 11 nucleotides matching TRBD1. Germline V gene lookup returns CDR1 SGHRS and CDR2 YFSETQ. The CDR3 runs to 15 residues. Trimming removed 4 bases from V and 4 bases from J; junction bases left unmatched: 6. The DNA of the CDR3 is TGCGCCAGCAGCCCGGGACAGGGGGTTGGAGAGACCCAGTACTTC. Protein product: CASSPGQGVGETQYF.

V gene TRBV20-1 combines with J gene TRBJ1-2; D ambiguous. The V gene's germline CDR1 is DFQATT and CDR2 SNEGSKA (reference sequence). The V and J ends lost 5 bases and 8 bases respectively, with 9 bases between them. The CDR3 is 10 amino acids. DNA for the CDR3: TGCAGTGCTCCGTTTGCAGGCTACACCTTC. This gives the protein CSAPFAGYTF.

The chain joins TRBV9 to TRBJ2-7; TRBD1 matches at 8 bases. Looked up from germline, CDR1 is SGDLS and CDR2 is YYNGEE. V lost 3 bases, J lost 5 bases, and 7 bases stayed unmatched. The CDR3 is made up of 14 amino acids. The chain's CDR3 is CASSAQPGGDEQYF. CDR3 DNA sequence: TGTGCCAGCAGCGCTCAACCAGGGGGCGACGAGCAGTACTTC.

The table lists this clone with a count of one. The CDR3 DNA is TGCGCCAGCAGCTTGTACGGCCAAGAGACCCAGTACTTC. Its translation: CASSLYGQETQYF. The V gene is TRBV5-1, the J gene TRBJ2-5; no clear D. This CDR3 region has 13 residues. The V end lost 1 base, the J end lost 1 base, and 5 bases lay between the germline ends. Germline V gene lookup returns CDR1 SGHRS and CDR2 YFSETQ.

The chain carries TRBV5-1 and TRBJ1-4; D is ambiguous. The V gene lost 2 bases and the J gene lost 4 bases, with 6 bases spanning the gap. Germline V gene sequence: CDR1 SGHRS, CDR2 YFSETQ. CDR3 length: 13 residues. The CDR3 protein is CASSFYGNEKLFF. The CDR3 DNA reads as TGCGCCAGCAGCTTTTACGGTAATGAAAAACTGTTTTTT.

The CDR3 spells CASSLGPPYEQYF. In DNA, the CDR3 is TGTGCCAGTAGTTTGGGACCCCCCTACGAGCAGTACTTC. V gene TRBV19 combines with J gene TRBJ2-7; D could derive from TRBD1 or TRBD2 (5 bases each). The CDR3 extends over 13 amino acids. Germline V lookup: CDR1 LNHDA, CDR2 SQIVND (reference sequence). The V end lost 5 bases, the J end lost 2 bases, and 10 bases lay between the germline ends.